The 3 T cell receptor gamma chains reported below all come from one sample, sequenced in a study of γδ T cells in repeated Plasmodium falciparum infection. TCRdb reanalysed the multiplex PCR reads with CATT. The table lists some 14,000 gamma-chain clones, roughly 1.7% of them singletons. Vgamma9/Vdelta2+ and Vdelta2-negative gammadelta T cells were flow-sorted from PBMC for bulk sequencing. Sequencing was done on a sample of gamma-delta T cells from blood. All receptors come from a pool of human donors (malaria-infected and uninfected, not separated).

Concerning this clone itself: It is likely a read error: a sequence one base away is far more abundant. Within the sample, other DNA sequences also encode this same CDR3. This chain uses TRGV9 with TRGJ1 or TRGJ2. Since TCRdb gives no J gene, matching the DNA to germline was used here to assign it. Germline CDR1 reads GITISATS; CDR2 reads ISYDGTV (reference sequence). There are 15 residues in the CDR3. The CDR3 spells CALWEVPKNYYKKLF. The CDR3 DNA sequence: TGTGCCCTGTGGGAGGTGCCCAAGAATTATTATAAGAAACTCTTT.

Comments on this clone: This sequence is one base from a far larger clone and is likely a read error. The CDR3 is CATWDRGGKLF. CDR3 sequence (DNA): TGCGCCACCTGGGACCGAGGAGGGAAACTCTTT. The chain couples TRGV5 to TRGJ1 or TRGJ2. Here the J gene came from matching the DNA to germline, since TCRdb omits it. The CDR3 contains 11 residues. Germline-derived CDR1 and CDR2 are VINAFY and YDVSNSKD.

This clone showed up many times. TCRdb has a much larger clone's protein, which differs at residue 4 from the translation of this DNA, likely because of a read error; what is shown is the protein translated from the DNA. Other nucleotide sequences in the sample specify the same CDR3. The V call is TRGV9, the J call TRGJ1 or TRGJ2. V lost 9 bases, J lost 0 bases, and 11 bases stayed unmatched. Germline CDR1 GITISATS, CDR2 ISYDGTV (reference sequence). CDR3 length: 14 residues. For the CDR3, the DNA is TGTGCCTTGAGGGGCGATTCGAATTATTATAAGAAACTCTTT. Translated, it gives CALRGDSNYYKKLF.